This is a list of T cell receptor beta chains from one sample in a study of T-cell reconstitution after alpha-beta-depleted transplantation in children. Each CDR3 protein is one row after TCRdb ran MiXCR on the PCR reads. The table has almost 250,000 distinct CDR3 sequences, about 26% seen once. Sequencing was performed on PBMCs, taken before TCRalphabeta/CD19-depleted stem cell transplant. The source of these receptors is a girl aged 2-10 years with Fanconi anemia, due to receive a stem cell transplant. CDR3s include the opening cysteine and the closing phenylalanine or tryptophan. A D gene is named only where the DNA matches it firmly. Size values are once, few and many counts, or a class for expanded clones, and some rows have none.

d_gene | j_gene | v_gene | abundance | CDR3nt | CDR3aa
- | TRBJ2-5 | TRBV5-1 | - | TGCGCCAGCAGCCGCGGTGGTGTGACGGTCCAAGAGACCCAGTACTTC | CASSRGGVTVQETQYF
- | TRBJ2-3 | TRBV20-1 | - | TGCAGTGCGTTCAGGGGGGGTACCTCAGATACGCAGTATTTT | CSAFRGGTSDTQYF
TRBD2 | TRBJ2-2 | TRBV4-2 | few | TGTGCCAGCAGCCAAGTGAAGCGGGAGACCGGGGAGCTGTTTTTT | CASSQVKRETGELFF
TRBD1 | TRBJ2-7 | TRBV5-1 | - | TGCGCCAGCAGCTTGGGCGACAGGGATTCCTACGAGCAGTACTTC | CASSLGDRDSYEQYF
TRBD2 | TRBJ2-1 | TRBV6-4 | many | TGTGCCAGCAGTGCCGGGACTAGCGGGAGCAATGAGCAGTTCTTC | CASSAGTSGSNEQFF
- | TRBJ2-7 | TRBV20-1 | - | TGCAGTGCTAGAGATCCCGGGACGGCTTCCTACGAGCAGTACTTC | CSARDPGTASYEQYF
- | TRBJ2-7 | TRBV5-5 | many | TGTGCCAGCAGCATGGGACCCTACGAGCAGTACTTC | CASSMGPYEQYF
TRBD1 | TRBJ1-6 | TRBV7-9 | once | TGTGCCAGCAGCCCGGGGCGGACACACAGGGGTGGTCAGTCACCCCTCCACTTT | CASSPGRTHRGGQSPLHF
- | TRBJ2-2 | TRBV7-3 | - | TGTGCCAGCAGCTTAACTGCGAAGAGCGGGGAGCTGTTTTTT | CASSLTAKSGELFF
TRBD2 | TRBJ2-6 | TRBV7-6 | - | TGTGCCAGCAGCTTATTGGCGGGGGGCTCTGGGGCCAACGTCCTGACTTTC | CASSLLAGGSGANVLTF
TRBD1 | TRBJ2-3 | TRBV29-1 | many | TGCAGCGTTGTACAGGGGACAGATACGCAGTATTTT | CSVVQGTDTQYF
TRBD1 | TRBJ2-7 | TRBV20-1 | - | TGCAGTGCCCTTAGACAGGGGAGATGGGAGCAGTACTTC | CSALRQGRWEQYF
- | TRBJ2-5 | TRBV20-1 | - | TGCAGTGGGGGCCACCAAGAGACCCAGTACTTC | CSGGHQETQYF
- | TRBJ2-7 | TRBV25-1 | many | TGTGCCAGCAGTGAACACAGGGAACCTTACGAGCAGTACTTC | CASSEHREPYEQYF
TRBD2 | TRBJ2-7 | TRBV3-1 | many | TGTGCCTCAGGACTAGCGGGAGCGAACGAGCAGTACTTC | CASGLAGANEQYF
- | TRBJ2-6 | TRBV20-1 | many | TGCAGTGCTAGGGCTGGGGCCAACGTCCTGACTTTC | CSARAGANVLTF
TRBD2 | TRBJ2-1 | TRBV20-1 | few | TGCAGTGCTAGACTAGCGGAGAATGAGCAGTTCTTC | CSARLAENEQFF
TRBD2 | TRBJ2-1 | TRBV27 | many | TGTGCCAGCAGTTTAGCCGGACTAGCGCTATACAATGAGCAGTTCTTC | CASSLAGLALYNEQFF
TRBD1 | TRBJ1-5 | TRBV6-5 | many | TGTGCCAGCAGTCGTCAACAGGGGAGAAACCAGCCCCAGCATTTT | CASSRQQGRNQPQHF
TRBD2 | TRBJ2-1 | TRBV20-1 | few | TGCAGTGCTAGAGATCCGAAGCCCGGGACTAGTGGGTACAATGAGCAGTTCTTC | CSARDPKPGTSGYNEQFF
TRBD2 | TRBJ2-7 | TRBV12-3/TRBV12-4 | - | TGTGCCACCCGATCCGGGGGGAGACAGCAGGCATCCGAGCAGTACTTC | CATRSGGRQQASEQYF
TRBD2 | TRBJ2-1 | TRBV7-8 | - | TGTGCCAGCAGCTTTAGCGGGAGGTTGATGTCCTACAATGAGCAGTTCTTC | CASSFSGRLMSYNEQFF
- | TRBJ1-2 | TRBV27 | - | TGTGCCAGCACCAATCCCGGGACTAACTATGGCTACACCTTC | CASTNPGTNYGYTF
- | TRBJ2-4 | TRBV6-5 | many | TGTGCCAGCAACGTCCCAGACCGAGCCAAAAACATTCAGTACTTC | CASNVPDRAKNIQYF
TRBD2 | TRBJ2-1 | TRBV20-1 | many | TGCAGTGCTTGCAACGGACTAGCGGGAAACAATGAGCAGTTCTTC | CSACNGLAGNNEQFF
- | TRBJ2-7 | TRBV20-1 | - | TGCAGTGCTAGGGGCAGGGTGCGGGGACCCTACGAGCAGTACTTC | CSARGRVRGPYEQYF
- | TRBJ2-3 | TRBV6-5 | many | TGTGCCAGCAGTCCCTGGGGCCCAGGGTCAAGCACAGATACGCAGTATTTT | CASSPWGPGSSTDTQYF
- | TRBJ2-7 | TRBV29-1 | few | TGCAGCGTAATAGGGCAGGGGGGATACGAGCAGTACTTC | CSVIGQGGYEQYF
TRBD2 | TRBJ2-3 | TRBV5-1 | once | TGCGCCAGCAGCTCGGTCGGGGGGGCTCGTAGCACAGATACGCAGTATTTT | CASSSVGGARSTDTQYF
TRBD2 | TRBJ2-2 | TRBV4-2 | many | TGTGCCAGCAGCCCCTTGGCAACTAGCGGGAGGGCCCGTAGCGGGGAGCTGTTTTTT | CASSPLATSGRARSGELFF
- | TRBJ1-4 | TRBV10-2 | - | TGCGCCAGCAAGGAAACAGGGACTGAAAAACTGTTTTTT | CASKETGTEKLFF
- | TRBJ2-1 | TRBV20-1 | few | TGCAGTGCTAGAGGTCTAGCGAGCAATGAGCAGTTCTTC | CSARGLASNEQFF